This T cell receptor beta chain was profiled in a study of blood T cell repertoires in COVID-19. Study-level information: The United States, Italy and Spain supplied acute and convalescent COVID-19 samples.

Assay: immunoSEQ multiplex PCR; the TCRdb copy retains only in-frame clones and omits some. Of about 250,000 clones listed, 75% to 90% were seen once; the top ten hold under 3.5%. CDR3 length: 13 residues. Germline values: CDR1 LNHDA, CDR2 SQIVND (reference sequence). Trimming left V 3 bases short and J 5 bases short, with 10 bases between. Input material: peripheral blood. This receptor was taken from a woman aged 30 to 39 with active or convalescent COVID-19. V and J are TRBV19 and TRBJ1-1, with unresolved D. Here the CDR3 reads CASSIPLRTEAFF. The CDR3 nucleotides read TGTGCCAGTAGTATCCCGCTACGGACTGAAGCTTTCTTT.